The sequence of this TCR beta chain was determined in a study of T cell repertoires in aging, cancer and after chemotherapy (dated by TCRdb to the late 2010s). Study-level background: Donors were distributed across six age groups ranging from 30 or younger to 70 or older, with at least three individuals included per group. Control TCR repertoires from healthy donors were recorded over several months to years, and clear clonal overlap was observed across re-sampling. The complete dataset included about 8.8 million TCR reads. Peripheral blood TCR beta repertoires from healthy donors and cancer patients were profiled to examine immunoaging and T cell reconstitution after chemotherapy. Alongside some 100 healthy donors serving as a reference group, the cohort included some 210 cancer patients, of whom approximately 94 had hematological cancers and some 130 had solid cancers. Overall study results and their limits: In both cancer cohorts, median generation probability rose over the chemotherapy interval, which suggests that the repertoire was reconstituted through rebound thymic output. Compared with age-matched healthy donors, untreated patients with either hematological or solid cancers had significantly lower TCR diversity in the blood along with higher clonality. In healthy donors, the decline in TCR diversity with age was mainly due to loss of richness, whereas in cancer patients loss of evenness also played a role. According to the authors, the repertoire data do not allow conclusions to be drawn about immunological memory after chemotherapy.

Genomic DNA extracted from peripheral blood, rather than sorted cells or RNA, was used as the source for amplification of TCR beta rearrangements. On this clonotype itself: Its antigen is not yet known. One end of the junction fails to match germline, which may point to a read error.

Rearranged TRB sequences spanning V, D and J segments were amplified in a multiplex touch-down PCR with a mixed TRB-A/B primer pool. Two consecutive PCR reactions with Phusion HS II polymerase added Illumina adapters and sample indices to the amplicons. The amplicons were purified from gel with the NucleoSpin Gel and PCR Clean-up kit and then assessed with Qubit and an Agilent 2100 Bioanalyzer. Sequencing of the libraries was done on an Illumina MiSeq with paired-end, single-indexed 600-cycle runs. The paper's data handling went like this. MiXCR versions 2.12 and 3.0.5 were used to process the TRB sequences. Each unique CDR3 nucleotide sequence was counted as one clone, and only productive sequences with at least two reads were retained. The repertoire metrics were Shannon diversity, evenness, clonality (calculated as one minus evenness), and diversity profiles parameterized by alpha from 0 to 5. The IGoR algorithm was used to calculate generation probabilities of clones in the paired pre- and post-chemotherapy samples. TCRdb reprocessing: public reads trimmed at Q25 with fastp, clones called with MiXCR, in-frame beta chains kept. Every entry covers one CDR3 protein and lists the most common genes and DNA from its rows. For this entry, the V and J calls and clone size follow TCRdb and not the study's own pipeline. The sample data list approximately 4,900 distinct CDR3 sequences, and 25% to 30% of these were observed just once. Around 7.5% of the sample rests with the top ten.

The sequencing input was blood. The receptor was isolated from a human donor in good health.

The CDR3 reads as follows: CASTPSSDQETEYF. The nucleotides are TGTGCCAGCACCCCTTCTAGCGACCAAGAGACCGAGTACTTC. The rearranged segments are TRBV6-5 and TRBJ2-5; TRBD2 is a possible D gene, resting on 6 matching bases. Including the terminal cysteine and phenylalanine, the CDR3 comprises 14 residues. Of all the DNA, just the CDR3 is kept, 42 bases in frame from base 1. As encoded in the germline V gene, CDR1 is MNHEY while CDR2 is SVGAGI.